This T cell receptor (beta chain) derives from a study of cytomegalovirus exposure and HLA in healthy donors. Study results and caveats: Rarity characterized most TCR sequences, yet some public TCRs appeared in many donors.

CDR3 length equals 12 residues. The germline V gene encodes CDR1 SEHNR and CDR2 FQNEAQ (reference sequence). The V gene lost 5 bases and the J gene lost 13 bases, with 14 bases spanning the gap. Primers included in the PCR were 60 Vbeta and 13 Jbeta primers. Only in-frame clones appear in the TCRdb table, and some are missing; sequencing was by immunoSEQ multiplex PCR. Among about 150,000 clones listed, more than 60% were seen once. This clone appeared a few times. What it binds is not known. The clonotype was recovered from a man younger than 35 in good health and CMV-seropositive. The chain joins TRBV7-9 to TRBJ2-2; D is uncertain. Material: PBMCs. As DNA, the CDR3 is TGTGCCAGCAGCCCCCGGTATCCGCCGCTGTTTTTT. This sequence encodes CASSPRYPPLFF.